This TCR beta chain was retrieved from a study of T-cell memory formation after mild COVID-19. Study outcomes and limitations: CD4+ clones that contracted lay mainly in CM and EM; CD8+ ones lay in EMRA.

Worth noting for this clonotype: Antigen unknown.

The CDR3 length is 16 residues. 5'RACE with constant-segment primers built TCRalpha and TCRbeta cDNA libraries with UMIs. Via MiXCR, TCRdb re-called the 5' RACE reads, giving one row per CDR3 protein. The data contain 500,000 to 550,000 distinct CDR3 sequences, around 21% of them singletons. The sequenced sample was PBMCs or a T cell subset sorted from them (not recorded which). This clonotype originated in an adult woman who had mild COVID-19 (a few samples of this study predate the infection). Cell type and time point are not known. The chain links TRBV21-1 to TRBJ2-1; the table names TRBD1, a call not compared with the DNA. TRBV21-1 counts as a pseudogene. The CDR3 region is CASSNKGDRGLDEQFF. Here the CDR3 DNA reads TGTGCCAGCAGCAATAAAGGCGACAGGGGATTAGATGAGCAGTTCTTC.